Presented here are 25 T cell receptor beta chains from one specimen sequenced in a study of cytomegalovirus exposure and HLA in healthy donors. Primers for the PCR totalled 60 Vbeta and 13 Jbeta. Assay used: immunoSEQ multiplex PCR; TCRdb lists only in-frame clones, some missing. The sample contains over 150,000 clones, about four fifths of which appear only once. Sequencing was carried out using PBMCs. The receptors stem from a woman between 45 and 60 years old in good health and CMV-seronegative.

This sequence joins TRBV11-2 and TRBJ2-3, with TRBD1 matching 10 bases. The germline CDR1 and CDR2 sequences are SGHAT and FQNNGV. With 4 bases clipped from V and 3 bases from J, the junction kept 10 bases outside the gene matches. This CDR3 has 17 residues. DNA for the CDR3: TGTGCCAGCAGCTCTTCCCGGGACAGGGGCTTAACAGATACGCAGTATTTT. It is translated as CASSSSRDRGLTDTQYF.

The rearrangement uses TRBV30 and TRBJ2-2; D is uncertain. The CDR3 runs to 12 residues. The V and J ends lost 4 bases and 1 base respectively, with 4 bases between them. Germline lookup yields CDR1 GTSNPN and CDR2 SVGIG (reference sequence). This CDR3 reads CAWNLNTGELFF. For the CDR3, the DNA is TGTGCCTGGAATCTGAACACCGGGGAGCTGTTTTTT.

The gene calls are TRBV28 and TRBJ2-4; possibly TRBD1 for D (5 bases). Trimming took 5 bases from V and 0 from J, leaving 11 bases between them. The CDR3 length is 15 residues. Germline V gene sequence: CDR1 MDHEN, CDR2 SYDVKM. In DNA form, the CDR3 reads TGTGCCAGCAGTAAAAGGGGATCAGCCAAAAACATTCAGTACTTC. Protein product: CASSKRGSAKNIQYF.

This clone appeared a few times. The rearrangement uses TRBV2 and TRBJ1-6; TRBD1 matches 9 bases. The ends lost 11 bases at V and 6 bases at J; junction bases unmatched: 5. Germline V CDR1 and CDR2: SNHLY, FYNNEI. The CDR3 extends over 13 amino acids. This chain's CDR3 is CAGGTGFNSPLHF. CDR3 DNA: TGTGCCGGGGGGACAGGGTTTAATTCACCCCTCCACTTT.

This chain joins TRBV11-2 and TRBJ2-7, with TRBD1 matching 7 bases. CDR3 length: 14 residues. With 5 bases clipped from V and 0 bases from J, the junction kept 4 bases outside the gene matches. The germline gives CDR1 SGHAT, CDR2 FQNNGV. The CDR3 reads CASSAWDSSYEQYF. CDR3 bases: TGTGCCAGCAGCGCCTGGGACAGCTCCTACGAGCAGTACTTC.

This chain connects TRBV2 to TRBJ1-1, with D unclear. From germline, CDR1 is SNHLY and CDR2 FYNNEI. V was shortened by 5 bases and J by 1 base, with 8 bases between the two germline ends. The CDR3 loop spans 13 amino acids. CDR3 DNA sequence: TGTGCCAGCAGTTGGACTGAGAACACTGAAGCTTTCTTT. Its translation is CASSWTENTEAFF.

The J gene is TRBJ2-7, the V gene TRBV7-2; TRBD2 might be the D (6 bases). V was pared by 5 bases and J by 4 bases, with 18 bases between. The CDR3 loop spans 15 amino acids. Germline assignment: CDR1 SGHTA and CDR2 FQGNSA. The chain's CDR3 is CASSRGGAGTYEQYF. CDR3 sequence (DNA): TGTGCCAGCAGCCGAGGAGGGGCGGGAACGTACGAGCAGTACTTC.

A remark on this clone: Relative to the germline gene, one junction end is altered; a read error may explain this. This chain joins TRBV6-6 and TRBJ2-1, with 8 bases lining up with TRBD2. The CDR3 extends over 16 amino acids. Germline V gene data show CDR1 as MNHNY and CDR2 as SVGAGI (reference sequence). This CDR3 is CASRSPGLVSHNEQFF. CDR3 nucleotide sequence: TGTGCCAGCAGATCCCCGGGACTAGTCTCCCACAATGAGCAGTTCTTC.

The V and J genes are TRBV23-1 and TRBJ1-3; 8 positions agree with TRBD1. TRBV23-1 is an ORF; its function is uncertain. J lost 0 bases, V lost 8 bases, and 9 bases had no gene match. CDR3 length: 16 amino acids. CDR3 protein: CASGQGTHSSGNTIYF. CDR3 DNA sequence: TGCGCCAGCGGACAGGGTACCCATTCCTCTGGAAACACCATATATTTT.

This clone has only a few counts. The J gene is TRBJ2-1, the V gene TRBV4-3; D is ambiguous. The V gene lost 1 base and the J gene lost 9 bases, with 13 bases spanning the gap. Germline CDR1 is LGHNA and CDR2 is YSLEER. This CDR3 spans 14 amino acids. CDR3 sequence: CASSQGFSSSEQFF. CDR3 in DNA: TGCGCCAGCAGCCAAGGGTTCTCGAGTAGTGAGCAGTTCTTC.

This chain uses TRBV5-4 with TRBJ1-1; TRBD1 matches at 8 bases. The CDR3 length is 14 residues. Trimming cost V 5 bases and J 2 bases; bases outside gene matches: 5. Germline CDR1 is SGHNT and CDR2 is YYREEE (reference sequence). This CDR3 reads CASSVGTGNTEAFF. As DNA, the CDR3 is TGTGCCAGCAGTGTTGGGACAGGTAACACTGAAGCTTTCTTT.

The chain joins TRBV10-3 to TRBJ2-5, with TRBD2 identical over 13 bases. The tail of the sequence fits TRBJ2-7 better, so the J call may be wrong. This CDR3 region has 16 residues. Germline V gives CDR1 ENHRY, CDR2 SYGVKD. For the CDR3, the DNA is TGTGCCATCAGTTTGACTAGCGGGGGGACCAGCTACGAGCAGTACTTC. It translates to CAISLTSGGTSYEQYF.

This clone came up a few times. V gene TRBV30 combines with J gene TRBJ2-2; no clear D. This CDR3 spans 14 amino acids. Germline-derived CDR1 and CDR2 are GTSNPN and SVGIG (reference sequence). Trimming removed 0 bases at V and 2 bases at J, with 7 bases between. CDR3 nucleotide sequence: TGTGCCTGGAGTGTACGGGTAAACACCGGGGAGCTGTTTTTT. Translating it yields CAWSVRVNTGELFF.

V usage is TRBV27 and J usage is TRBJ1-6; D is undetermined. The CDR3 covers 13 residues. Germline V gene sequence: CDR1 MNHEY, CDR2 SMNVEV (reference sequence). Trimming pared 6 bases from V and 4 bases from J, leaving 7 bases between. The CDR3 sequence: CASRQRYNSPLHF. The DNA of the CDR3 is TGTGCCAGCAGGCAACGGTATAATTCACCCCTCCACTTT.

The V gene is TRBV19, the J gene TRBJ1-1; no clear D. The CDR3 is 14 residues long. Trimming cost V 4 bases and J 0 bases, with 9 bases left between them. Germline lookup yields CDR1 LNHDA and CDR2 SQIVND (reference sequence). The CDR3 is CASSRNSMNTEAFF. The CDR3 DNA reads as TGTGCCAGTAGTAGGAACAGCATGAACACTGAAGCTTTCTTT. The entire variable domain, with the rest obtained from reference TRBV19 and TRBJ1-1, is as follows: DGGITQSPKYLFRKEGQNVTLSCEQNLNHDAMYWYRQDPGQGLRLIYYSQIVNDFQKGDIAEGYSVSREKKESFPLTVTSAQKNPTAFYLCASSRNSMNTEAFFGQGTRLTVV.

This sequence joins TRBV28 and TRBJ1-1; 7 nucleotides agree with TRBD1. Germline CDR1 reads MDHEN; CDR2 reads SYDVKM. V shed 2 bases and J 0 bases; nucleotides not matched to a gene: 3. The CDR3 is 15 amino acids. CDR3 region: CASSLRGPLNTEAFF. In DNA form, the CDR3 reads TGTGCCAGCAGTTTAAGGGGGCCTCTGAACACTGAAGCTTTCTTT.

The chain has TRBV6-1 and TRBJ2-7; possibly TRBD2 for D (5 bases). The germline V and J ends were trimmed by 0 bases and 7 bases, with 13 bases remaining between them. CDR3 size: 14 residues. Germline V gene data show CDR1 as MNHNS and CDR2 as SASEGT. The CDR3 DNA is TGTGCCAGCAGTGAAGCGAGCAGAGGAGGAGAGCAGTACTTC. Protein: CASSEASRGGEQYF.

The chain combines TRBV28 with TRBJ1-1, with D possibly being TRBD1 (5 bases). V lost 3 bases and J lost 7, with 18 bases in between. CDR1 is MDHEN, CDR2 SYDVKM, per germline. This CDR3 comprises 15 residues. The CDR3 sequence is CASSFFGGTGGEAFF. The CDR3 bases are TGTGCCAGCAGTTTTTTCGGCGGGACGGGCGGTGAAGCTTTCTTT.

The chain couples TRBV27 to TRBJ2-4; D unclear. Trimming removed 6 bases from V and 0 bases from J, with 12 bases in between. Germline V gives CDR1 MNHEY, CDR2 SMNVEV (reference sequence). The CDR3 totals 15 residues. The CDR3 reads CASSDGSLAKNIQYF. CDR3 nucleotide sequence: TGTGCCAGCAGCGACGGGTCACTAGCCAAAAACATTCAGTACTTC.

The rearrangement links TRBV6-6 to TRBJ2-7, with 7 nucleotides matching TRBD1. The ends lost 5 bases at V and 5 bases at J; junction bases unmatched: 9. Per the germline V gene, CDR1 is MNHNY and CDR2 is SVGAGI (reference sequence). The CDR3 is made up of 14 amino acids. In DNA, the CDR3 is TGTGCCAGCAGTACACAGGGGATTCGCGACGAGCAGTACTTC. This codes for CASSTQGIRDEQYF.

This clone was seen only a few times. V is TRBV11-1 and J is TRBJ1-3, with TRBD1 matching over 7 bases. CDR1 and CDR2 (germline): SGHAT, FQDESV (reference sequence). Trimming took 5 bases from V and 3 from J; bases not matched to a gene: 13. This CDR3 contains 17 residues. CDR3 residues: CASSLLAGTADGNTIYF. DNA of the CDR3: TGTGCCAGCAGCCTTTTAGCCGGGACAGCGGATGGAAACACCATATATTTT. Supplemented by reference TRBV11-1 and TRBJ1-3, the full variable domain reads EAEVAQSPRYKITEKSQAVAFWCDPISGHATLYWYRQILGQGPELLVQFQDESVVDDSQLPKDRFSAERLKGVDSTLKIQPAELGDSAMYLCASSLLAGTADGNTIYFGEGSWLTVV.

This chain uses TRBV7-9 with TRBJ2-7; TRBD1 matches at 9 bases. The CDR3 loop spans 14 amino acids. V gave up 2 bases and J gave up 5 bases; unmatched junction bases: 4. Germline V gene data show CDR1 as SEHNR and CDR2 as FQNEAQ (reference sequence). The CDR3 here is CASSLPTGGNEQYF. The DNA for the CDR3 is TGTGCCAGCAGCTTACCGACAGGGGGTAACGAGCAGTACTTC.

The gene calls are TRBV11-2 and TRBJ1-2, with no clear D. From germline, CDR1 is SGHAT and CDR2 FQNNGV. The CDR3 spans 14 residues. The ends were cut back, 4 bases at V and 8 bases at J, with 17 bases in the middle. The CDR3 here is CASSSSDEGGGYTF. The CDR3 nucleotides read TGTGCCAGCAGCTCTTCCGACGAGGGTGGCGGCTACACCTTC.

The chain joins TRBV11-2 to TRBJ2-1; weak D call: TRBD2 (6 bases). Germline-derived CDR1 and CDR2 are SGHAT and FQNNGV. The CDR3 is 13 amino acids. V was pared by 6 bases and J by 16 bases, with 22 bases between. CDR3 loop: CASSSDSSAWQFF. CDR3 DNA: TGTGCCAGCAGTTCCGACTCTAGCGCGTGGCAATTCTTC.

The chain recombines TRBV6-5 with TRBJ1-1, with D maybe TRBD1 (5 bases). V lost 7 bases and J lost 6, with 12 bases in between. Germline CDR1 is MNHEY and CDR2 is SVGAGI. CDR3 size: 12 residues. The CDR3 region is CASTSTRAEAFF. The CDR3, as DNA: TGTGCCAGCACATCGACCAGGGCTGAAGCTTTCTTT.